These 5 T cell receptor beta chains came from one sample sequenced in a study of blood T cell repertoires in COVID-19. Profiled with immunoSEQ multiplex PCR; TCRdb holds only in-frame clones, not every one. Here the sample spans about 300,000 clones, 65% to 85% being singletons. The sequenced material came from peripheral blood. The receptors shown here come from a woman aged 45-60 years with acute or convalescent COVID-19.

This chain links TRBV27 with TRBJ2-7, with D possibly TRBD1 on 5 matching bases. This CDR3 is built from 15 residues. Trimming pared 5 bases from V and 5 bases from J, leaving 19 bases between. Looked up from germline, CDR1 is MNHEY and CDR2 is SMNVEV (reference sequence). The CDR3 nucleotides read TGTGCCAGCAGTCCGGAGACAGCCGCTAGGGACGAGCAGTACTTC. This encodes CASSPETAARDEQYF.

This chain connects TRBV12-5 to TRBJ1-5, with D possibly being TRBD1 (5 bases). Germline CDR1 and CDR2: LGHNT and FRNRAP. The V end lost 7 bases, the J end lost 3 bases, and 22 bases lay between the germline ends. The CDR3 covers 17 residues. The CDR3 nucleotides are TGTGCTAGTGACTGGGGAATCCATGACAGTACCAATCAGCCCCAGCATTTT. Translating it yields CASDWGIHDSTNQPQHF.

The chain links TRBV7-2 to TRBJ2-1; a possible D gene is TRBD1 (7 bases). The CDR3 sequence is 14 residues long. CDR1 and CDR2 from the germline V gene are SGHTA and FQGNSA. The V and J ends lost 5 bases and 10 bases respectively, with 18 bases between them. CDR3 in amino acids: CASSPGGHGTEQFF. DNA for the CDR3: TGTGCCAGCAGCCCAGGGGGGCATGGGACAGAGCAGTTCTTC.

The chain uses TRBV7-9 and TRBJ2-2; weak D call: TRBD2 (5 bases). Germline values: CDR1 SEHNR, CDR2 FQNEAQ (reference sequence). Trimming pared 0 bases from V and 4 bases from J, leaving 12 bases between. CDR3 length equals 16 residues. The CDR3 loop reads CASSLATGSGTGELFF. DNA of the CDR3: TGTGCCAGCAGCTTAGCGACGGGGTCTGGCACCGGGGAGCTGTTTTTT.

The rearrangement joins TRBV7-2 to TRBJ1-1; 9 nucleotides line up with TRBD1. CDR3 size: 14 residues. V lost 2 bases, J lost 4 bases, and 2 bases stayed unmatched. The germline gives CDR1 SGHTA, CDR2 FQGNSA. The CDR3 DNA sequence: TGTGCCAGCAGCTTACGACAGGGGGGCACTGAAGCTTTCTTT. Its protein product is CASSLRQGGTEAFF.